Below, 14 T cell receptor beta chains from the same sample are listed, as sequenced in a study of CD8 T cells in Susac syndrome. With random hexamers, roughly 0.45 to 1 ug RNA was reverse transcribed. TCRdb re-analysed the immunoSEQ multiplex PCR reads in MiXCR, keeping a single row per CDR3 protein. The profile shows about 180,000 distinct CDR3 sequences, roughly 95% of them singletons. Sequencing input: CD8+ T cells from PBMCs. The receptors shown here come from a human donor with multiple sclerosis.

The genes are TRBV11-2 and TRBJ2-5, with D perhaps TRBD1 (5 bases). V gave up 5 bases and J gave up 5 bases, with 18 bases separating them. Germline assignment: CDR1 SGHAT and CDR2 FQNNGV. CDR3 length: 15 residues. DNA for the CDR3: TGTGCCAGCAGCGCTAGGCCCTGGGGCAGGGAGACCCAGTACTTC. Translating gives CASSARPWGRETQYF.

This chain joins TRBV9 and TRBJ2-7; 8 bases fit TRBD1. Trimming removed 0 bases from V and 5 bases from J; junction bases left unmatched: 1. This CDR3 spans 13 amino acids. In germline, CDR1 is SGDLS, CDR2 YYNGEE. Here the CDR3 DNA reads TGTGCCAGCAGCGTAGAACAGGGGGACGAGCAGTACTTC. Its translation is CASSVEQGDEQYF.

This chain links TRBV25-1 with TRBJ2-3, with a weak D call TRBD2 (5 bases). CDR3 size: 15 residues. Trimming left V 6 bases short and J 2 bases short, with 15 bases between. Germline V gene data show CDR1 as MGHDK and CDR2 as SYGVNS. CDR3 loop: CASRPQRGITDTQYF. CDR3 in DNA: TGTGCCAGCAGGCCTCAACGGGGAATCACAGATACGCAGTATTTT.

V usage is TRBV27 and J usage is TRBJ2-2, with a possible D match to TRBD2 (5 bases). V was clipped by 5 bases and J by 8 bases, with 15 bases between them. The CDR3 is 14 residues long. The germline CDR1 and CDR2 sequences are MNHEY and SMNVEV (reference sequence). The CDR3 loop is CASSPQRESGELFF. CDR3 bases: TGTGCCAGCAGTCCCCAAAGGGAGTCGGGGGAGCTGTTTTTT.

This clonotype was recorded once. V gene TRBV20-1 combines with J gene TRBJ2-7, with 7 bases that match TRBD2. Germline V gene sequence: CDR1 DFQATT, CDR2 SNEGSKA (reference sequence). The trim removed 4 bases at V and 1 base at J, leaving 10 bases unmatched. The CDR3 loop spans 15 amino acids. The CDR3 loop reads CSANELARPSYEQYF. In nucleotides, the CDR3 is TGCAGTGCTAACGAACTAGCGCGACCGTCCTACGAGCAGTACTTC.

V usage is TRBV3-1 and J usage is TRBJ2-3, with D possibly matching TRBD2 (5 bases). Germline values: CDR1 LGHDT, CDR2 YNNKEL (reference sequence). The CDR3 contains 17 residues. V was trimmed by 0 bases and J by 4 bases, leaving 17 bases between them. CDR3 protein: CASSQEFPLRAADTQYF. CDR3 bases: TGTGCCAGCAGCCAAGAGTTCCCTCTGCGGGCTGCAGATACGCAGTATTTT.

The chain uses TRBV6-6 and TRBJ2-7; D is unresolved. The CDR3 totals 13 residues. Looked up from germline, CDR1 is MNHNY and CDR2 is SVGAGI (reference sequence). The ends were cut back, 5 bases at V and 1 base at J, with 9 bases in the middle. CDR3 protein: CASSPDTSYEQYF. CDR3 bases: TGTGCCAGCAGTCCCGACACTTCCTACGAGCAGTACTTC.

The CDR3 nucleotides are TGTGCCACCAGTGAACGGGGGGATACGCAGTATTTT. Protein sequence: CATSERGDTQYF. The V gene is TRBV24-1, the J gene TRBJ2-3; tentative D call: TRBD2 (6 bases). Germline-derived CDR1 and CDR2 are KGHDR and SFDVKD. This CDR3 spans 12 amino acids. With 4 bases removed from V and 6 bases from J, the gap between germline ends came to 7 bases.

V gene TRBV29-1 combines with J gene TRBJ2-7; TRBD2 matches 8 bases. CDR3 length equals 13 residues. The V gene's germline CDR1 is SQVTM and CDR2 ANQGSEA. Unmatched junction bases numbered 9, after V lost 7 bases and J lost 4 bases. The CDR3 spells CSGGTRDLYEQYF. Here the CDR3 DNA reads TGCAGCGGCGGGACTAGAGACTTGTACGAGCAGTACTTC.

The J gene is TRBJ2-5, the V gene TRBV7-2, with 11 bases fitting TRBD2. Germline V gives CDR1 SGHTA, CDR2 FQGNSA. J gave up 5 bases and V 5 bases, and 10 bases lay outside the gene matches. This CDR3 has 16 amino acids. In nucleotides, the CDR3 is TGTGCCAGCAGCCCACCGACTAGCGGGATTAGGGAGACCCAGTACTTC. It translates to CASSPPTSGIRETQYF.

This rearrangement joins TRBV9 to TRBJ2-5; TRBD1 agrees at 7 bases. The CDR3 sequence is 15 residues long. Germline values: CDR1 SGDLS, CDR2 YYNGEE. The ends lost 1 base at V and 4 bases at J; junction bases unmatched: 7. The CDR3: CASSVRQGYGETQYF. CDR3 nucleotides: TGTGCCAGCAGCGTAAGACAGGGTTACGGAGAGACCCAGTACTTC.

The chain uses TRBV6-5 and TRBJ1-4, with D hard to call. Trimming cost V 0 bases and J 7 bases, with 9 bases left between them. Germline V gives CDR1 MNHEY, CDR2 SVGAGI. The CDR3 has 14 residues. As DNA, the CDR3 is TGTGCCAGCAGTTACTCGATCGAGGGTGAAAAACTGTTTTTT. Translating it yields CASSYSIEGEKLFF.

This clonotype appeared a single time. V and J are TRBV29-1 and TRBJ1-2; TRBD1 matches at 9 bases. The J segment lost 8 bases and the V segment lost 7 bases, leaving 20 bases of the junction unmatched. The CDR3 runs to 16 residues. Germline CDR1 reads SQVTM; CDR2 reads ANQGSEA. Here the CDR3 reads CSAPARGQGRSRGYTF. The CDR3 DNA sequence: TGCAGCGCTCCGGCCCGAGGACAGGGGCGCAGTAGGGGCTACACCTTC.

The genes are TRBV20-1 and TRBJ2-1; D possibly uses TRBD1 or TRBD2 (5 bases each). Trimming left V 0 bases short and J 3 bases short, with 12 bases between. The CDR3 is 15 residues long. In germline, CDR1 is DFQATT, CDR2 SNEGSKA (reference sequence). CDR3 bases: TGCAGTGCTAGAGATAGGGACGGTAACTACAATGAGCAGTTCTTC. The encoded protein is CSARDRDGNYNEQFF.